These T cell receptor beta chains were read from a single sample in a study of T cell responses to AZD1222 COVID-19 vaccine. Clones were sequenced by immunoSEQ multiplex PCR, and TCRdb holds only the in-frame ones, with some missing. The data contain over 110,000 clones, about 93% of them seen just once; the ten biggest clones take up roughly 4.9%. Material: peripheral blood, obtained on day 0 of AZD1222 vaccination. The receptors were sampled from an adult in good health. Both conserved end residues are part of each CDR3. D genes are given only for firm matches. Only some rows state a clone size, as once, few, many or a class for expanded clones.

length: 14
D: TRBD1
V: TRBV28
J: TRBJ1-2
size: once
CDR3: CASTSGQGLRGYTF
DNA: TGTGCCAGCACGTCAGGACAGGGTCTGCGTGGCTACACCTTC

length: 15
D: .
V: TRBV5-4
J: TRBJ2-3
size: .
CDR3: CASSSRDGSTDTQYF
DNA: TGTGCCAGCAGCAGCCGGGACGGCAGCACAGATACGCAGTATTTT

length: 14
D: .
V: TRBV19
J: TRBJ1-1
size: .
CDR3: CASSMRDRYTEAFF
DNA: TGTGCCAGTAGTATGAGGGACCGGTACACTGAAGCTTTCTTT

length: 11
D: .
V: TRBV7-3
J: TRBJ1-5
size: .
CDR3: CASSLREVEHF
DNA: TGTGCCAGCAGCTTACGGGAGGTTGAGCATTTT

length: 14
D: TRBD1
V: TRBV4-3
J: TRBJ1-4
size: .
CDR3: CASSQNRGREKLFF
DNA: TGCGCCAGCAGCCAAAACAGGGGGCGGGAAAAACTGTTTTTT

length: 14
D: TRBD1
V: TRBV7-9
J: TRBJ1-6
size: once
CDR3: CASSQQGYNSPLHF
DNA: TGTGCCAGCAGTCAACAGGGGTATAATTCACCCCTCCACTTT

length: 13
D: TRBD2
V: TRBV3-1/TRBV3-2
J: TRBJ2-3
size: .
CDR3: CASASSGSDTQYF
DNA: TGTGCCAGCGCATCTAGCGGTTCAGATACGCAGTATTTT

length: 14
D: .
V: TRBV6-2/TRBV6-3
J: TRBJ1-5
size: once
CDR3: CASSSLSSNQPQHF
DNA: TGTGCCAGCAGCTCCCTCTCTAGCAATCAGCCCCAGCATTTT

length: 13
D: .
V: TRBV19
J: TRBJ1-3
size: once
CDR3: CASSPSSGNTIYF
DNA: TGTGCCAGTAGTCCCAGCTCTGGAAACACCATATATTTT

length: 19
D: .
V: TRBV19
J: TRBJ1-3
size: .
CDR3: CASTLWGGSGVGSGNTIYF
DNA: TGTGCCAGTACCCTCTGGGGAGGGTCGGGAGTTGGCTCTGGAAACACCATATATTTT

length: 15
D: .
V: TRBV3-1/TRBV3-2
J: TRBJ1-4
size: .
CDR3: CASSQTGSPDEKLFF
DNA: TGTGCCAGCAGCCAGACCGGGTCACCGGATGAAAAACTGTTTTTT

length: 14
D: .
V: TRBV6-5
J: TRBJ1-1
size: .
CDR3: CASSFGGAQTEAFF
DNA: TGTGCCAGCAGTTTCGGGGGGGCGCAAACTGAAGCTTTCTTT

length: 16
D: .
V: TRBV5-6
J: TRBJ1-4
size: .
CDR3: CASSPLTDTTNEKLFF
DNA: TGTGCCAGCAGCCCGCTGACTGATACAACTAATGAAAAACTGTTTTTT

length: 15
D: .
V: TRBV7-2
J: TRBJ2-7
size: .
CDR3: CASSPLAALQNEQYF
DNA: TGTGCCAGCAGCCCCCTCGCGGCTTTACAAAACGAGCAGTACTTC

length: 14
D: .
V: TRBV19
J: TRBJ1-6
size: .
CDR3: CASSISSGESPLHF
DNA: TGTGCCAGTAGTATTTCATCGGGGGAATCACCCCTCCACTTT

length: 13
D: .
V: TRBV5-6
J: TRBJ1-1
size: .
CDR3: CASTSRGGAEAFF
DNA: TGTGCCAGCACCTCGAGGGGTGGGGCTGAAGCTTTCTTT

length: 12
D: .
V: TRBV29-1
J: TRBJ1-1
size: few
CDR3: CSVGTGNTEAFF
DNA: TGCAGCGTTGGGACCGGTAACACTGAAGCTTTCTTT

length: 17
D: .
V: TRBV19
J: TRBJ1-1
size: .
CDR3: CASSRGEGPVSNTEAFF
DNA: TGTGCCAGTAGCCGAGGGGAGGGCCCCGTCTCAAACACTGAAGCTTTCTTT

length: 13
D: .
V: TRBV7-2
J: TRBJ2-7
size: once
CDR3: CASSPQTSLEQYF
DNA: TGTGCCAGCAGCCCCCAGACGTCCCTCGAGCAGTACTTC

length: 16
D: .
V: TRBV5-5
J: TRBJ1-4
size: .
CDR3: CASSSPRGTENEKLFF
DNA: TGTGCCAGCAGCTCGCCACGAGGGACGGAGAATGAAAAACTGTTTTTT

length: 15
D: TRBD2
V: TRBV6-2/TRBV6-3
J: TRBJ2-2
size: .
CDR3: CASSSLLRGGGELFF
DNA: TGTGCCAGCAGTTCCCTCCTGCGGGGGGGCGGGGAGCTGTTTTTT

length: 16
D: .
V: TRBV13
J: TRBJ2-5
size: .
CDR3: CASSFDDTRRGETQYF
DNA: TGTGCCAGCAGTTTTGATGACACGAGGCGAGGAGAGACCCAGTACTTC

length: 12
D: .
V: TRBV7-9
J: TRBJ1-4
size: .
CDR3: CASSPSGEKLFF
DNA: TGTGCCAGCAGCCCCAGCGGAGAAAAACTGTTTTTT

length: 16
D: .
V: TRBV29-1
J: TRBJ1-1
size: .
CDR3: CSVGRDTPVSFGGAFF
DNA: TGCAGCGTTGGCCGGGACACCCCCGTTTCTTTTGGTGGAGCTTTCTTT